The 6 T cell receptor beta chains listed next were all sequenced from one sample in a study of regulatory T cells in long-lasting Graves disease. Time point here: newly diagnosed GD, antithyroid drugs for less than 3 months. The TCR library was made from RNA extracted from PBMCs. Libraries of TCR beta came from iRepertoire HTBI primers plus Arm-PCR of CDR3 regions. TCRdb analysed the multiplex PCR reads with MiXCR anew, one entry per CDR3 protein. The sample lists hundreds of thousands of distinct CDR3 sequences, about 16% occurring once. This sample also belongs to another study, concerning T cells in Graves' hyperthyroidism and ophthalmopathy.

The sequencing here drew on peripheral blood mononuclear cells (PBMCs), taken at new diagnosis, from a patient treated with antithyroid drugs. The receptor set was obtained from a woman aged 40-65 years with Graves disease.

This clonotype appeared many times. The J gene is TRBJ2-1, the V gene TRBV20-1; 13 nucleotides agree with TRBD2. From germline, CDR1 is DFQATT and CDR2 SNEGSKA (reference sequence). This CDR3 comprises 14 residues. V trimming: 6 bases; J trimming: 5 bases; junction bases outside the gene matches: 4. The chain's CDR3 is CSAAGLAGDNEQFF. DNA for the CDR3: TGCAGTGCCGCCGGACTAGCGGGGGACAATGAGCAGTTCTTC.

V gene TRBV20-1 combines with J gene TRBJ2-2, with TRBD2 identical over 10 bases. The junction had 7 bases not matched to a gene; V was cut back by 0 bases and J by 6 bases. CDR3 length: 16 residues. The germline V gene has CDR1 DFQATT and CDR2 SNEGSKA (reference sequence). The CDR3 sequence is CSARDLASGGAGELFF. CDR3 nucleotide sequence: TGCAGTGCTAGAGATTTGGCTAGCGGGGGAGCCGGGGAGCTGTTTTTT.

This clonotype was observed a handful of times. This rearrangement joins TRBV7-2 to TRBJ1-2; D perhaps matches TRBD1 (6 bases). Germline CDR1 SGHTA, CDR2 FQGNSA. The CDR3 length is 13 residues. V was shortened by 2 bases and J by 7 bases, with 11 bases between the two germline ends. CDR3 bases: TGTGCCAGCAGCTTATGGGGGGCGCTTGGCTACACCTTC. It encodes CASSLWGALGYTF.

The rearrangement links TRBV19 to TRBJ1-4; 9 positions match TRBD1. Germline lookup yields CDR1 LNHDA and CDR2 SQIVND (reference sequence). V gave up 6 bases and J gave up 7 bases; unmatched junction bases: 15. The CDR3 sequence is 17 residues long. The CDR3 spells CASSPGTGNLDSEKLFF. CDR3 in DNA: TGTGCCAGTAGCCCGGGGACAGGGAACCTCGATAGTGAAAAACTGTTTTTT.

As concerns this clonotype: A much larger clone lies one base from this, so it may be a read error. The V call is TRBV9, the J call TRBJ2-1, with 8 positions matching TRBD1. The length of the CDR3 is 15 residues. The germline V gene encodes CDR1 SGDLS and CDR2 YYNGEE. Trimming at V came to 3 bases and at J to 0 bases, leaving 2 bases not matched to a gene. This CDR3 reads CASSGTGGSYNEQFF. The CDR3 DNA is TGTGCCAGCAGCGGTACAGGGGGCTCCTACAATGAGCAGTTCTTC.

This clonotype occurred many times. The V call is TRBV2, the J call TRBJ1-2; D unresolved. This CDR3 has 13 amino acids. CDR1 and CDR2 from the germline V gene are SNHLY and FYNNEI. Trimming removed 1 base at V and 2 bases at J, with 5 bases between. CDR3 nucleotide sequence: TGTGCCAGCAGTGAAGTCAGGAACTATGGCTACACCTTC. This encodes CASSEVRNYGYTF.